These 5 T cell receptor beta chains share one sample of origin, sequenced in a study of T cells after posttransplantation cyclophosphamide. The protocol was immunoSEQ multiplex PCR, while the TCRdb copy is restricted to in-frame clones and leaves out a portion. Of roughly 20,000 clones listed, roughly 98% are singletons. Material for sequencing was naive CD8+ T cells sorted from PBMCs. These receptors came from a man aged 40-49 years in good health, CMV-negative, and a related stem cell transplant donor.

This clone was counted once. V is TRBV6-5 and J is TRBJ2-3; weak D call: TRBD1 (5 bases). CDR3 size: 14 residues. The germline CDR1 and CDR2 sequences are MNHEY and SVGAGI. Trimming cost V 6 bases and J 2 bases, with 12 bases left between them. The CDR3 here is CASSPGSLTDTQYF. The DNA for the CDR3 is TGTGCCAGCAGCCCAGGGTCACTCACAGATACGCAGTATTTT.

This clone was seen once. The J gene is TRBJ1-5, the V gene TRBV10-3, with D possibly being TRBD1 (6 bases). CDR3 size: 14 residues. V gave up 8 bases and J gave up 4 bases, with 15 bases separating them. Germline V gives CDR1 ENHRY, CDR2 SYGVKD. CDR3 protein: CAIAARGKNQPQHF. In nucleotides, the CDR3 is TGTGCCATCGCCGCCAGGGGAAAGAATCAGCCCCAGCATTTT.

The chain couples TRBV29-1 to TRBJ2-2; the D gene is possibly TRBD1 (5 bases). CDR1 is SQVTM and CDR2 is ANQGSEA in the germline V gene. The length of the CDR3 is 16 residues. Trimming removed 5 bases from V and 5 bases from J, with 21 bases in between. CDR3 sequence: CSVSYPDTSSTGELFF. CDR3 DNA sequence: TGCAGCGTTTCATACCCGGACACTTCGAGTACCGGGGAGCTGTTTTTT.

V and J are TRBV28 and TRBJ1-2; D possibly corresponds to TRBD1 (5 bases). V was clipped by 6 bases and J by 1 base, with 18 bases between them. The CDR3 spans 16 residues. Germline CDR1 is MDHEN and CDR2 is SYDVKM. This CDR3 reads CASSGWGTPINYGYTF. CDR3 coding DNA: TGTGCCAGCAGCGGGTGGGGGACTCCCATTAACTATGGCTACACCTTC.

The chain combines TRBV19 with TRBJ1-1; a possible D gene is TRBD1 (5 bases). The ends were cut back, 2 bases at V and 2 bases at J, with 9 bases in the middle. The CDR3 totals 14 residues. Germline V gene data show CDR1 as LNHDA and CDR2 as SQIVND (reference sequence). The DNA of the CDR3 is TGTGCCAGTAGTATAAGGACATCTAACACTGAAGCTTTCTTT. It specifies CASSIRTSNTEAFF.